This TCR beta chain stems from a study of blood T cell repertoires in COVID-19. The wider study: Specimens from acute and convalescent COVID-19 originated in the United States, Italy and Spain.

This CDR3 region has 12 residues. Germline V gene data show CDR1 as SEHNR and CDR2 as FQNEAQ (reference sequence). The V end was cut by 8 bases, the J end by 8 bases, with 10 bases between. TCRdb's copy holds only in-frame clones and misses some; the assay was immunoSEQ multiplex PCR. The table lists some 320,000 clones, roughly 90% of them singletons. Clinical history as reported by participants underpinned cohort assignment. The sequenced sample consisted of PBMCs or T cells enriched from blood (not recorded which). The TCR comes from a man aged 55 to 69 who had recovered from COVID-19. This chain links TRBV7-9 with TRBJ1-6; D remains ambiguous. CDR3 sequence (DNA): TGTGCCAGCGGGCTCGGGGATTCACCCCTCCACTTT. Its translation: CASGLGDSPLHF.